Shown below are 18 T cell receptor beta chains from a single sample sequenced in a study of blood T cell repertoires in COVID-19. Sequenced by immunoSEQ multiplex PCR; TCRdb stores in-frame clones only, minus some. The sample shows about 94,000 clones, 80% of them seen only once. Sequencing was carried out using peripheral blood. The receptors originated from a human donor in a cohort sampled during active COVID-19.

The chain couples TRBV6-5 to TRBJ2-5; 10 bases agree with TRBD2. The CDR3 totals 15 residues. The J segment lost 6 bases and the V segment lost 6 bases, leaving 10 bases of the junction unmatched. CDR1 and CDR2 (germline): MNHEY, SVGAGI. The chain's CDR3 is CASSSEREGRKTQYF. The CDR3 nucleotides are TGTGCCAGCAGCAGCGAGCGGGAGGGCCGGAAGACCCAGTACTTC.

The chain uses TRBV19 and TRBJ1-2; perhaps TRBD1 as D (5 bases). Germline lookup yields CDR1 LNHDA and CDR2 SQIVND (reference sequence). The V end was cut by 3 bases, the J end by 8 bases, with 22 bases between. The CDR3 runs 16 residues. This chain's CDR3 is CASSIAGQGGIQGYTF. In DNA form, the CDR3 reads TGTGCCAGTAGTATCGCGGGCCAGGGAGGGATTCAAGGCTACACCTTC. The full variable domain, in which reference TRBV19 and TRBJ1-2 provide the parts outside the CDR3, is DGGITQSPKYLFRKEGQNVTLSCEQNLNHDAMYWYRQDPGQGLRLIYYSQIVNDFQKGDIAEGYSVSREKKESFPLTVTSAQKNPTAFYLCASSIAGQGGIQGYTFGSGTRLTVV.

V usage is TRBV3-1 (or the pseudogene TRBV3-2) and J usage is TRBJ1-5; 9 bases line up with TRBD1. Germline V gene data show CDR1 as LGHDT and CDR2 as YNNKEL (reference sequence). CDR3 length equals 14 residues. Trimming removed 4 bases from V and 2 bases from J; junction bases left unmatched: 0. CDR3 nucleotide sequence: TGTGCCAGCAGCCGGACAGGGGGCAATCAGCCCCAGCATTTT. This gives the protein CASSRTGGNQPQHF.

This chain joins TRBV7-2 and TRBJ2-3; D is perhaps TRBD1 (5 bases). Germline lookup yields CDR1 SGHTA and CDR2 FQGNSA. V lost 1 base, J lost 4 bases, and 9 bases lay in between. This CDR3 has 14 amino acids. This CDR3 reads CASSLGGPPDTQYF. CDR3 sequence (DNA): TGTGCCAGCAGCTTAGGGGGCCCTCCAGATACGCAGTATTTT.

The chain carries TRBV6-4 and TRBJ1-2; D remains ambiguous. CDR3 length: 12 amino acids. The germline gives CDR1 MRHNA, CDR2 SNTAGT. The germline V and J ends were trimmed by 0 bases and 8 bases, with 7 bases remaining between them. CDR3 amino acids: CASSDSGRGYTF. The CDR3 region has the DNA TGTGCCAGCAGTGACTCGGGGAGAGGCTACACCTTC.

The chain joins TRBV5-1 to TRBJ2-7, with 12 bases that match TRBD2. Losses at the gene ends were 4 bases for V and 5 bases for J; bases not matched to a gene: 7. The CDR3 is made up of 15 amino acids. CDR1 is SGHRS and CDR2 is YFSETQ in the germline V gene. CDR3 loop: CASSLLGTSGHEQYF. In nucleotides, the CDR3 is TGCGCCAGCAGCCTACTTGGGACTAGCGGGCACGAGCAGTACTTC.

This chain joins TRBV5-6 and TRBJ1-2; D not resolved. The CDR3 contains 11 residues. Trimming left V 4 bases short and J 1 base short, with 2 bases between. Germline CDR1 SGHDT, CDR2 YYEEEE. CDR3 protein: CASSLNYGYTF. The CDR3, as DNA: TGTGCCAGCAGCCTTAACTATGGCTACACCTTC.

The rearrangement uses TRBV28 and TRBJ2-7, with D maybe TRBD1 (5 bases). V was pared by 2 bases and J by 1 base, with 15 bases between. The CDR3 consists of 16 residues. CDR1 is MDHEN and CDR2 is SYDVKM in the germline V gene. This CDR3 reads CASSLPVGQGSYEQYF. The CDR3, as DNA: TGTGCCAGCAGTTTACCCGTCGGGCAGGGATCCTACGAGCAGTACTTC.

To note about this clone: The sample has other DNA sequences that encode this CDR3 too. The chain employs TRBV15 and TRBJ2-7; TRBD1 matches at 9 bases. This CDR3 region has 14 residues. V was clipped by 3 bases and J by 2 bases; unmatched bases: 2. The germline V gene has CDR1 LNHNV and CDR2 YYDKDF (reference sequence). CDR3 loop: CATSRDRGPYEQYF. The DNA of the CDR3 is TGTGCCACCAGCAGGGACAGGGGCCCCTACGAGCAGTACTTC.

The chain couples TRBV2 to TRBJ1-3; D remains ambiguous. The CDR3 extends over 15 amino acids. The germline V gene has CDR1 SNHLY and CDR2 FYNNEI. V lost 6 bases and J lost 1, with 13 bases in between. In DNA form, the CDR3 reads TGTGCCAGCAGCGCGGGCTCAAGTTCTGGAAACACCATATATTTT. Translating it yields CASSAGSSSGNTIYF.

The rearrangement joins TRBV6-5 to TRBJ2-5, with 8 nucleotides matching TRBD1. CDR1 and CDR2 from the germline V gene are MNHEY and SVGAGI. J gave up 4 bases and V 2 bases, and 3 bases lay outside the gene matches. The CDR3 loop spans 14 amino acids. The DNA for the CDR3 is TGTGCCAGCAGTTACCGCACAGGGGGAGAGACCCAGTACTTC. Translated, it gives CASSYRTGGETQYF.

This chain uses TRBV5-1 with TRBJ1-6, with a possible D match to TRBD1 (5 bases). The ends were cut back, 2 bases at V and 5 bases at J, with 11 bases in the middle. The CDR3 has 15 residues. Germline assignment: CDR1 SGHRS and CDR2 YFSETQ. This chain's CDR3 is CASSLQAGDNSPLHF. CDR3 DNA: TGCGCCAGCAGCTTACAAGCGGGGGATAATTCACCCCTCCACTTT.

The CDR3 reads CASSPTGSVNGYTF. The CDR3 DNA sequence: TGTGCCAGCAGTCCTACAGGGTCTGTAAATGGCTACACCTTC. This chain joins TRBV2 and TRBJ1-2, with D maybe TRBD1 (6 bases). The length of the CDR3 is 14 residues. V was pared by 5 bases and J by 6 bases, with 16 bases between. Germline V gene lookup returns CDR1 SNHLY and CDR2 FYNNEI.

J is TRBJ2-7 and V is TRBV7-2, with a tentative D call TRBD2 (6 bases). This CDR3 is built from 16 residues. V gave up 5 bases and J gave up 6 bases, with 23 bases separating them. The V gene's germline CDR1 is SGHTA and CDR2 FQGNSA. This chain's CDR3 is CASSTPGGGYRAEQYF. CDR3 nucleotides: TGTGCCAGCAGCACCCCTGGTGGAGGGTACCGTGCCGAGCAGTACTTC.

This clone was counted only a few times. The rearrangement links TRBV19 to TRBJ1-5; TRBD1 matches at 9 bases. The J segment lost 5 bases and the V segment lost 6 bases, leaving 5 bases of the junction unmatched. Germline V CDR1 and CDR2: LNHDA, SQIVND (reference sequence). The CDR3 is 14 amino acids. The CDR3 coding sequence is TGTGCCAGTAGCCGGACAGGGGCCTATCAGCCCCAGCATTTT. Protein sequence: CASSRTGAYQPQHF.

The chain carries TRBV12-5 and TRBJ2-1, with 14 nucleotides matching TRBD2. CDR1 is LGHNT and CDR2 is FRNRAP in the germline V gene. The CDR3 spans 15 residues. J was trimmed by 6 bases and V by 7 bases; bases with no gene match: 5. DNA for the CDR3: TGTGCTAGTGCCTTAGGGACTAGCGGGAGCAATGAGCAGTTCTTC. Its protein product is CASALGTSGSNEQFF.

The chain is built from TRBV30 and TRBJ1-3; D not certain. The germline V and J ends were trimmed by 0 bases and 2 bases, with 11 bases remaining between them. CDR3 length: 15 amino acids. Germline V gene sequence: CDR1 GTSNPN, CDR2 SVGIG (reference sequence). The CDR3 DNA reads TGTGCCTGGAGTGTGGGCCACCACACTGGAAACACCATATATTTT. Encoded protein: CAWSVGHHTGNTIYF.

The chain links TRBV28 to TRBJ2-5; the match to TRBD2 covers 8 bases. Trimming cost V 4 bases and J 4 bases; bases outside gene matches: 8. The CDR3 extends over 15 amino acids. Per the germline V gene, CDR1 is MDHEN and CDR2 is SYDVKM. Here the CDR3 reads CASSSPLGGGETQYF. Here the CDR3 DNA reads TGTGCCAGCAGTTCACCTCTCGGGGGGGGAGAGACCCAGTACTTC. The full variable domain, rest sourced from reference TRBV28 and TRBJ2-5, is DVKVTQSSRYLVKRTGEKVFLECVQDMDHENMFWYRQDPGLGLRLIYFSYDVKMKEKGDIPEGYSVSREKKERFSLILESASTNQTSMYLCASSSPLGGGETQYFGPGTRLLVL.